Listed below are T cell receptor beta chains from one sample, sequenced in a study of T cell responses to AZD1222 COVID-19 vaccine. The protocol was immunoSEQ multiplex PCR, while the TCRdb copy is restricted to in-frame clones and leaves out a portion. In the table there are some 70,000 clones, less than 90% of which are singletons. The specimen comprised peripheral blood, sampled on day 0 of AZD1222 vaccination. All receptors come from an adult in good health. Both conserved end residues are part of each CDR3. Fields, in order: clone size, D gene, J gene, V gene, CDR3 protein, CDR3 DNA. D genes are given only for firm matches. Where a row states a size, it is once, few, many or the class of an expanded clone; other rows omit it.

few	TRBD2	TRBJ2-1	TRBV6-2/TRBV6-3	CASSSSGDSYNEQFF	TGTGCCAGCAGTTCCAGCGGGGACTCCTACAATGAGCAGTTCTTC
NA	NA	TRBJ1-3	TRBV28	CASRRPTVSGNTIYF	TGTGCCAGCAGGCGCCCGACAGTGTCTGGAAACACCATATATTTT
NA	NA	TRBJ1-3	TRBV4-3	CASSQDLSFGNTIYF	TGCGCCAGCAGCCAAGATCTCTCCTTCGGAAACACCATATATTTT
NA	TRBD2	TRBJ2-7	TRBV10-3	CAISYSGGVYEQYF	TGTGCCATCAGCTATAGCGGGGGGGTCTACGAGCAGTACTTC
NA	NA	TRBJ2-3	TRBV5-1	CASSLLGGPSTDTQYF	TGCGCCAGCAGCTTGCTTGGGGGCCCGAGCACAGATACGCAGTATTTT
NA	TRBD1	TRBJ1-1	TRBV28	CASKTTNRDRAFAEAFF	TGTGCCAGCAAGACCACCAACCGGGACAGGGCTTTTGCTGAAGCTTTCTTT
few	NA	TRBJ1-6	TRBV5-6	CASSSGQRWSPLHF	TGTGCCAGCAGCTCCGGACAGCGGTGGTCACCCCTCCACTTT
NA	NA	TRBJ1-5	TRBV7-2	CASSSDGYPRQPQHF	TGTGCCAGCAGCTCGGACGGATACCCTAGACAGCCCCAGCATTTT
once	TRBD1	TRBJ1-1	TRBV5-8	CASSPTDRETEAFF	TGTGCCAGCAGCCCAACCGACAGGGAAACTGAAGCTTTCTTT
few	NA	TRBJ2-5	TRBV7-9	CASSLVFSAVETQYF	TGTGCCAGCAGCTTAGTCTTCTCTGCCGTGGAGACCCAGTACTTC
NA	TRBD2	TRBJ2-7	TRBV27	CASRTSGGFRYEQYF	TGTGCCAGCAGGACTAGCGGGGGGTTCAGGTACGAGCAGTACTTC
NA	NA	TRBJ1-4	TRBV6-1	CASSESPTATNEKLFF	TGTGCCAGCAGTGAAAGCCCTACAGCAACTAATGAAAAACTGTTTTTT
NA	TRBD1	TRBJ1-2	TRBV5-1	CASSAGQVAPYTF	TGCGCCAGCAGCGCGGGACAGGTGGCCCCCTACACCTTC
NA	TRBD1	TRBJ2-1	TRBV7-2	CASSPPDRGPMNEQFF	TGTGCCAGCAGCCCGCCCGACAGGGGCCCTATGAATGAGCAGTTCTTC
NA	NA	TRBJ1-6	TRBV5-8	CASRWGSYNSPLHF	TGTGCCAGCAGGTGGGGTTCCTATAATTCACCCCTCCACTTT
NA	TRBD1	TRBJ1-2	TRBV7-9	CASGGSGVNYGYTF	TGTGCCTCAGGGGGGAGCGGGGTTAACTATGGCTACACCTTC
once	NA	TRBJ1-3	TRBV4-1	CASSQALSRGGGNTIYF	TGCGCCAGCAGCCAAGCGTTGAGCAGGGGAGGTGGAAACACCATATATTTT
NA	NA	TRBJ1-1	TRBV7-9	CASSLVEAPTEAFF	TGTGCCAGCAGCTTGGTGGAGGCCCCAACTGAAGCTTTCTTT
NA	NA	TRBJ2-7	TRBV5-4	CASSLAGTSTYEQYF	TGTGCCAGCAGCTTGGCCGGGACTTCCACCTACGAGCAGTACTTC
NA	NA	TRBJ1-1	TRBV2	CASIRIPTRSTEAFF	TGTGCCAGCATTCGGATCCCAACAAGGTCCACTGAAGCTTTCTTT
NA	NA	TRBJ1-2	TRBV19	CASSSTNYGYTF	TGTGCCAGTAGTAGTACCAACTATGGCTACACCTTC
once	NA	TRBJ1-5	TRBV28	CASIVGDRNQPQHF	TGTGCCAGCATAGTCGGAGACCGCAATCAGCCCCAGCATTTT
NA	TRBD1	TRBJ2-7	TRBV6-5	CATRRQGAAGEQYF	TGTGCCACCCGACGGCAGGGGGCGGCCGGCGAGCAGTACTTC
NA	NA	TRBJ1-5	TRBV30	CAWGTRGNQPQHF	TGTGCCTGGGGGACCCGGGGGAACCAGCCCCAGCATTTT
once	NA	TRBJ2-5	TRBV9	CASSVAPTAEETQYF	TGTGCCAGCAGCGTAGCTCCGACAGCCGAAGAGACCCAGTACTTC
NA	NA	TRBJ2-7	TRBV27	CASSLRSPTYEQYF	TGTGCCAGCAGCCTCAGGAGTCCTACCTACGAGCAGTACTTC
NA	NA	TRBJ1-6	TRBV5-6	CASSLVLGSGPLGSPLHF	TGTGCCAGCAGCTTGGTCCTCGGTTCGGGACCCCTAGGTTCACCCCTCCACTTT
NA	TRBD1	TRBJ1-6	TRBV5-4	CASSFDRAGYSPLHF	TGTGCCAGCAGCTTCGACAGGGCCGGCTATTCACCCCTCCACTTT
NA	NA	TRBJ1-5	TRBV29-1	CSVGRGGAGQPQHF	TGCAGCGTAGGCCGTGGGGGGGCAGGTCAGCCCCAGCATTTT
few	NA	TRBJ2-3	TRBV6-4	CASSDSLGGGTDTQYF	TGTGCCAGCAGTGACTCGCTAGGCGGGGGCACAGATACGCAGTATTTT
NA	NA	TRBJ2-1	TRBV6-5	CASTVRGLPNEQFF	TGTGCCAGCACCGTCCGGGGACTCCCAAATGAGCAGTTCTTC
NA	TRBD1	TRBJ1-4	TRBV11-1	CASSPTGTGDEKLFF	TGTGCCAGCAGCCCGACCGGGACAGGGGATGAAAAACTGTTTTTT
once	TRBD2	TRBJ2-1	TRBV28	CASRTSGGVNEQFF	TGTGCCAGCAGGACTAGCGGGGGGGTCAATGAGCAGTTCTTC
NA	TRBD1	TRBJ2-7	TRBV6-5	CASSEGQGGYEQYF	TGTGCCAGCAGCGAGGGACAGGGGGGTTACGAGCAGTACTTC
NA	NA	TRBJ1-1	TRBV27	CASSLGARGTEAFF	TGTGCCAGCAGTTTGGGGGCGAGGGGGACTGAAGCTTTCTTT
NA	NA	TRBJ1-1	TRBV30	CAWSKHGMNTEAFF	TGTGCCTGGAGTAAACACGGGATGAACACTGAAGCTTTCTTT
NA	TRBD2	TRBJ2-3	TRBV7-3	CASSLIVGGEDTQYF	TGTGCCAGCAGCTTAATCGTCGGGGGGGAAGATACGCAGTATTTT
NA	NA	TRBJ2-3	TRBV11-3	CASSLSAALGTDTQYF	TGTGCCAGCAGCTTATCGGCGGCTTTGGGCACAGATACGCAGTATTTT
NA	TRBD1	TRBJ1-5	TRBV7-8	CASSLEAPGGSQPQHF	TGTGCCAGCAGCTTAGAAGCGCCAGGGGGTAGTCAGCCCCAGCATTTT
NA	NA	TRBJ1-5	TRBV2	CASSSGESQPQHF	TGTGCCAGCAGTTCAGGGGAAAGTCAGCCCCAGCATTTT
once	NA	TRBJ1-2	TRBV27	CASSLGPGDRWSPNYGYTF	TGTGCCAGCAGTTTAGGCCCTGGGGATAGGTGGAGCCCTAACTATGGCTACACCTTC
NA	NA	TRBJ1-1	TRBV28	CASSLPGLNTEAFF	TGTGCCAGCAGTTTACCGGGGTTGAACACTGAAGCTTTCTTT
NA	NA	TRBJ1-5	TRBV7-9	CASSLGYGTERNQPQHF	TGTGCCAGCAGCTTAGGGTACGGGACGGAAAGGAATCAGCCCCAGCATTTT
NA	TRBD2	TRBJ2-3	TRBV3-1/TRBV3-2	CASSQDGGGTDTQYF	TGTGCCAGCAGCCAAGATGGGGGGGGCACAGATACGCAGTATTTT
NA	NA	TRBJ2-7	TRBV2	CASSGGHEQYF	TGTGCCAGCAGTGGGGGCCACGAGCAGTACTTC
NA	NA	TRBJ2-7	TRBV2	CASSERAYEQYF	TGTGCCAGCAGTGAACGGGCCTACGAGCAGTACTTC
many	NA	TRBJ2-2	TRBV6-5	CASSYSILASGELFF	TGTGCCAGCAGTTACTCCATCCTAGCGTCCGGGGAGCTGTTTTTT
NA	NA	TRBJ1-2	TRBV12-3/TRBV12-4	CASRGDGNYGYTF	TGTGCCAGCAGGGGGGACGGTAACTATGGCTACACCTTC
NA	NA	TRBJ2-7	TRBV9	CASSVAIGLSEQYF	TGTGCCAGCAGCGTAGCCATAGGGCTAAGCGAGCAGTACTTC
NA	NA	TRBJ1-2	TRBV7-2	CASNPRGDLPAYYGYTF	TGTGCCAGCAACCCGAGGGGGGACCTCCCCGCCTATTATGGCTACACCTTC
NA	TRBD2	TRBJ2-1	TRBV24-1	CATSDSWGSGIEQFF	TGTGCCACCAGTGACTCCTGGGGTAGCGGGATCGAGCAGTTCTTC
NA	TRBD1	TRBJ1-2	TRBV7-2	CASSSQGIYGYTF	TGTGCCAGCAGCTCACAGGGGATATATGGCTACACCTTC
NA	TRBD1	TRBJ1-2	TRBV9	CASSATPRQGPHYGYTF	TGTGCCAGCAGCGCAACCCCGAGACAGGGTCCGCACTATGGCTACACCTTC
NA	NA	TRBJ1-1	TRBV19	CASMKGRLNTEAFF	TGTGCCAGTATGAAGGGCAGGCTGAACACTGAAGCTTTCTTT
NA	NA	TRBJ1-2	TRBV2	CASRSVGSGGYTF	TGTGCCAGCAGATCAGTAGGATCCGGCGGCTACACCTTC
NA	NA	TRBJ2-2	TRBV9	CASSSGGSLTGELFF	TGTGCCAGCAGCTCGGGGGGCAGCCTCACCGGGGAGCTGTTTTTT
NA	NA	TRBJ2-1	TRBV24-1	CATSADSGNEQFF	TGTGCCACCAGTGCCGACTCCGGGAATGAGCAGTTCTTC
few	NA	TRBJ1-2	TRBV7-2	CASSPTGSANYGYTF	TGTGCCAGCAGCCCCACCGGGTCAGCTAACTATGGCTACACCTTC
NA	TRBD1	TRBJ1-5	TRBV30	CAWSGGQGGQPQHF	TGTGCCTGGAGTGGGGGACAGGGTGGACAGCCCCAGCATTTT